The 14 T cell receptor beta chains below were found in one sample sequenced in a study of control samples from healthy donors and cancer patients. Produced via immunoSEQ multiplex PCR; TCRdb's table is partial and in-frame only. The sample yields under 65,000 clones, approximately 87% seen once. Material: PBMCs. These receptor sequences come from a woman aged 60 to 75 with lung cancer.

This sequence joins TRBV4-1 and TRBJ2-1; no clear D gene. Trimming cost V 0 bases and J 7 bases, with 16 bases left between them. Looked up from germline, CDR1 is MGHRA and CDR2 is YSYEKL. CDR3 length: 16 amino acids. The DNA for the CDR3 is TGCGCCAGCAGCCAAGAGGGCAGGAATAGGCAAAATGAGCAGTTCTTC. This gives the protein CASSQEGRNRQNEQFF.

The CDR3 loop reads CASSERLAGVEQYF. For the CDR3, the DNA is TGTGCCAGCAGCGAGAGACTAGCGGGAGTCGAGCAGTACTTC. This sequence joins TRBV28 and TRBJ2-7; 12 bases are shared with TRBD2. The CDR3 extends over 14 amino acids. Germline V gene lookup returns CDR1 MDHEN and CDR2 SYDVKM. Trimming removed 6 bases from V and 6 bases from J; junction bases left unmatched: 6.

This chain connects TRBV5-1 to TRBJ1-1, with 9 bases aligning to TRBD1. Unmatched junction bases numbered 7, after V lost 3 bases and J lost 7 bases. Germline V gives CDR1 SGHRS, CDR2 YFSETQ. This CDR3 is 14 amino acids long. In nucleotides, the CDR3 is TGCGCCAGCAGCTATAGGACAGGGGAGGGTGAAGCTTTCTTT. Translated: CASSYRTGEGEAFF. The full variable domain, rest sourced from reference TRBV5-1 and TRBJ1-1, is KAGVTQTPRYLIKTRGQQVTLSCSPISGHRSVSWYQQTPGQGLQFLFEYFSETQRNKGNFPGRFSGRQFSNSRSEMNVSTLELGDSALYLCASSYRTGEGEAFFGQGTRLTVV.

DNA for the CDR3: TGTGCCAGCAGCGTAGCGGGGCGGGGCAGCACAGATACGCAGTATTTT. Protein: CASSVAGRGSTDTQYF. This chain uses TRBV9 with TRBJ2-3; D perhaps matches TRBD2 (6 bases). V dropped 0 bases and J dropped 0 bases, with 11 bases sitting between them. Germline V CDR1 and CDR2: SGDLS, YYNGEE. The CDR3 has 16 residues.

The chain uses TRBV6-5 and TRBJ1-1; 9 bases are shared with TRBD1. The CDR3 has 12 residues. Germline V gene lookup returns CDR1 MNHEY and CDR2 SVGAGI. J lost 12 bases, V lost 5 bases, and 7 bases had no gene match. The CDR3 is CASSPAGTGTFF. CDR3 DNA sequence: TGTGCCAGCAGTCCAGCCGGGACAGGGACTTTCTTT.

This sequence joins TRBV7-2 and TRBJ2-7; D is perhaps TRBD2 (6 bases). Germline V gene sequence: CDR1 SGHTA, CDR2 FQGNSA. The germline V and J ends were trimmed by 5 bases and 2 bases, with 10 bases remaining between them. The CDR3 has 13 amino acids. The CDR3 region is CASSTGLTYEQYF. The CDR3 DNA sequence: TGTGCCAGCAGCACAGGACTAACCTACGAGCAGTACTTC.

The chain couples TRBV7-9 to TRBJ2-3; possibly TRBD1 or TRBD2 for D (5 bases each). CDR3 length equals 14 residues. V was shortened by 5 bases and J by 2 bases, with 11 bases between the two germline ends. Germline V gene data show CDR1 as SEHNR and CDR2 as FQNEAQ (reference sequence). The CDR3 region has the DNA TGTGCCAGCAGCCCCGGGGACCCCACAGATACGCAGTATTTT. It encodes CASSPGDPTDTQYF.

CDR3: CASSSPTGLRTEAFF. CDR3 nucleotides: TGTGCCAGCAGCTCCCCGACAGGGCTGAGAACTGAAGCTTTCTTT. The V and J genes are TRBV11-3 and TRBJ1-1; 7 bases fit TRBD1. Germline assignment: CDR1 SGHNT and CDR2 YENEEA. The ends lost 4 bases at V and 5 bases at J; junction bases unmatched: 10. The CDR3 spans 15 residues.

The J gene is TRBJ2-2, the V gene TRBV7-3; D uncertain. CDR3 length equals 14 residues. Germline CDR1 SGHTA, CDR2 FQGTGA. Trimming cost V 1 base and J 4 bases, with 7 bases left between them. CDR3 sequence: CASSLSRATGELFF. The CDR3 coding sequence is TGTGCCAGCAGCTTAAGTCGAGCCACCGGGGAGCTGTTTTTT.

The V call is TRBV2, the J call TRBJ1-2; D unclear. Germline CDR1 is SNHLY and CDR2 is FYNNEI. The CDR3 contains 11 residues. Trimming left V 8 bases short and J 7 bases short, with 11 bases between. The CDR3 spells CASGAGFGYTF. The CDR3 DNA reads TGTGCCAGCGGAGCCGGGTTTGGCTACACCTTC.

The V gene is TRBV3-1 (or the pseudogene TRBV3-2), the J gene TRBJ2-2; TRBD1 aligns across 9 bases. V shed 1 base, J shed 5 bases, and the junction held 2 bases outside the gene matches. This CDR3 has 15 amino acids. Germline V CDR1 and CDR2: LGHDT, YNNKEL (reference sequence). The CDR3 DNA follows: TGTGCCAGCAGCCAAGCGACAGGGGGGACCGGGGAGCTGTTTTTT. Translation: CASSQATGGTGELFF.

Only one count was recorded for this clone. The V and J genes are TRBV7-2 and TRBJ1-5; D is perhaps TRBD1 (5 bases). This CDR3 has 13 residues. V was pared by 7 bases and J by 6 bases, with 13 bases between. Germline V gene sequence: CDR1 SGHTA, CDR2 FQGNSA. The CDR3 DNA reads as TGTGCCAGCACCCCGCAGGGCGGTCAGCCCCAGCATTTT. Amino acid sequence: CASTPQGGQPQHF.

This clone showed up just a few times. The rearrangement uses TRBV15 and TRBJ1-5; D remains ambiguous. CDR1 and CDR2 (germline): LNHNV, YYDKDF (reference sequence). The length of the CDR3 is 12 residues. The V and J ends lost 3 bases and 4 bases respectively, with 4 bases between them. CDR3 amino acids: CATSRDNQPQHF. The CDR3 nucleotides are TGTGCCACCAGCAGGGATAATCAGCCCCAGCATTTT.

The J gene is TRBJ2-5, the V gene TRBV2, with 8 nucleotides matching TRBD1. The CDR3 has 14 residues. The germline V gene encodes CDR1 SNHLY and CDR2 FYNNEI. V lost 5 bases and J lost 2; bases outside the gene matches: 4. CDR3 nucleotides: TGTGCCAGCAGTCTCAACAGGGGGCAAGAGACCCAGTACTTC. Translation: CASSLNRGQETQYF.